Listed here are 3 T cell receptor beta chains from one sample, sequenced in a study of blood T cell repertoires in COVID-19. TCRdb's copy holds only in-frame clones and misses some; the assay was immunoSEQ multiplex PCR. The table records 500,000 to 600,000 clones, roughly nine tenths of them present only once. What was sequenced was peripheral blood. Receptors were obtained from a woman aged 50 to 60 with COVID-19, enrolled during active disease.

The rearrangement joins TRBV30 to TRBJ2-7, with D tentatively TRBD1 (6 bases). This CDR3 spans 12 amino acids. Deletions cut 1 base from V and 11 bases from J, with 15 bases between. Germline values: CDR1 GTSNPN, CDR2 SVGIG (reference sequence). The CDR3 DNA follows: TGTGCCTGGAGTGGGGCAGGGGAAAGAAAGTACTTC. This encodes CAWSGAGERKYF.

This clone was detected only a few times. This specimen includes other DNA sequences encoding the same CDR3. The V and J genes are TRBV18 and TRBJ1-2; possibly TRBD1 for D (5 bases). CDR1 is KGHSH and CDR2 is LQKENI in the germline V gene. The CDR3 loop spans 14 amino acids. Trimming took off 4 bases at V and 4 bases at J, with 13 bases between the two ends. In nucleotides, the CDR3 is TGTGCCAGCTCACTCCAAGGGGCAGGCTATGGCTACACCTTC. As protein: CASSLQGAGYGYTF.

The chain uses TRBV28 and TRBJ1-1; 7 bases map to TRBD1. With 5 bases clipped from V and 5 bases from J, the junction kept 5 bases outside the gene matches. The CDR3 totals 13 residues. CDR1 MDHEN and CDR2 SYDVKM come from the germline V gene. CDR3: CASSPTGRTEAFF. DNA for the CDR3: TGTGCCAGCAGTCCGACAGGGCGGACTGAAGCTTTCTTT.